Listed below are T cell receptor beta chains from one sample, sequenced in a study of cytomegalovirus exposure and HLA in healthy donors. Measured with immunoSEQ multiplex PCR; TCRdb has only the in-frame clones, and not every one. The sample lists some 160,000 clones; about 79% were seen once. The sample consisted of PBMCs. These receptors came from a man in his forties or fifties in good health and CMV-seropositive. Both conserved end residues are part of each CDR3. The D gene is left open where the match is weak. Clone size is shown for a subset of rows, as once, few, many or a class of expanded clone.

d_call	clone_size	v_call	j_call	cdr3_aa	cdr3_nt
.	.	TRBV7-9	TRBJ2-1	CASSPKHNEQFF	TGTGCCAGCAGCCCAAAGCACAATGAGCAGTTCTTC
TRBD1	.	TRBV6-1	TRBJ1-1	CASRLTGPMNTEAFF	TGTGCCAGCAGGCTGACAGGGCCCATGAACACTGAAGCTTTCTTT
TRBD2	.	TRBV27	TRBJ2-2	CASSSSPGRGTGELFF	TGTGCCAGCAGTTCCTCTCCCGGGAGGGGTACCGGGGAGCTGTTTTTT
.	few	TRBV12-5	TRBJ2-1	CASGSPSGGNEQFF	TGTGCTAGTGGTTCCCCATCGGGTGGCAATGAGCAGTTCTTC
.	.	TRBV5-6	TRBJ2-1	CASSLGGSSYNEQFF	TGTGCCAGCAGCTTGGGTGGGAGCTCCTACAATGAGCAGTTCTTC
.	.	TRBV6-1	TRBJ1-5	CASRPIAAGNQPQHF	TGTGCCAGCAGGCCCATTGCGGCGGGCAATCAGCCCCAGCATTTT
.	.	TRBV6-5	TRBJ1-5	CASSYSEDQLQHF	TGTGCCAGCAGTTACTCGGAGGATCAGCTCCAGCATTTT
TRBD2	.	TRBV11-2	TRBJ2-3	CASSLLGLAGTGTDTQYF	TGTGCCAGCAGCTTACTTGGACTAGCGGGAACGGGCACAGATACGCAGTATTTT
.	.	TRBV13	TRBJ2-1	CASSLGLGNNEQFF	TGTGCCAGCAGCTTGGGGCTAGGGAATAATGAGCAGTTCTTC
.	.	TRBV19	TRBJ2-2	CASTLLRGTGELFF	TGTGCCAGTACTCTGTTGAGGGGGACCGGGGAGCTGTTTTTT
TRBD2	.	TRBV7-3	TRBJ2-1	CASSRLKRTSEYNEQFF	TGTGCCAGCAGCCGCTTAAAACGGACTAGCGAGTACAATGAGCAGTTCTTC
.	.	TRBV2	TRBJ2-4	CASSGEVENIQYF	TGTGCCAGCAGTGGGGAGGTGGAAAACATTCAGTACTTC
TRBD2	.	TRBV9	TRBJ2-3	CASSSTSGGWLTDTQYF	TGTGCCAGCAGCAGCACTAGCGGGGGGTGGCTAACAGATACGCAGTATTTT
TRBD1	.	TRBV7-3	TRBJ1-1	CASSPDRGRTEAFF	TGTGCCAGCAGCCCGGACAGGGGGCGAACTGAAGCTTTCTTT
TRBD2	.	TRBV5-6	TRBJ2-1	CASSRGTSGGLVF	TGTGCCAGCAGCCGTGGGACTAGCGGGGGGTTAGTCTTC
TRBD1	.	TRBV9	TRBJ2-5	CASSGTGVQETQYF	TGTGCCAGCAGCGGGACAGGAGTTCAAGAGACCCAGTACTTC
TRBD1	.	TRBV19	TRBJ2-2	CASSSHRGTNTGELFF	TGTGCCAGTAGTAGCCACAGGGGAACGAACACCGGGGAGCTGTTTTTT
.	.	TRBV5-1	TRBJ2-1	CASSPDLNRVYNEQFF	TGCGCCAGCAGCCCAGACCTCAACAGGGTATACAATGAGCAGTTCTTC
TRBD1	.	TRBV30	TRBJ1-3	CAWSLTGSSSGNTIYF	TGTGCCTGGAGCTTGACAGGGTCCTCCTCTGGAAACACCATATATTTT
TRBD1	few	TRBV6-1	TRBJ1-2	CASSEDLRQGDYGYTF	TGTGCCAGCAGTGAAGACCTTAGACAGGGCGACTATGGCTACACCTTC
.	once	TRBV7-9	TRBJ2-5	CASSLSARAETQYF	TGTGCCAGCAGCTTATCGGCCAGGGCGGAGACCCAGTACTTC
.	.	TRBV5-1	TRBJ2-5	CASSPGGIQETQYF	TGCGCCAGCAGCCCGGGCGGGATCCAAGAGACCCAGTACTTC
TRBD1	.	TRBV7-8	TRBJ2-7	CASSLAGTGVSYEQYF	TGTGCCAGCAGCTTAGCCGGGACAGGCGTCTCCTACGAGCAGTACTTC
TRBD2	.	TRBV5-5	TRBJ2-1	CASSWRTSGSTGEQFF	TGTGCCAGCAGCTGGCGGACTAGCGGGAGTACAGGGGAGCAGTTCTTC
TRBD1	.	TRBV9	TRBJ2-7	CASSPDQGALNWQYF	TGTGCCAGCAGCCCAGATCAGGGGGCGCTTAATTGGCAGTACTTC
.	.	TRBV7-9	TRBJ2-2	CASSLDSTGELFF	TGTGCCAGCAGCTTAGACTCCACCGGGGAGCTGTTTTTT
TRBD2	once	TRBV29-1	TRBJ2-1	CSGTSGSPNEQFF	TGCAGCGGGACTAGCGGGAGCCCCAATGAGCAGTTCTTC
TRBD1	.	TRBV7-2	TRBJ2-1	CASRNRTGKGINEQFF	TGTGCCAGCAGAAACAGGACAGGTAAAGGGATCAATGAGCAGTTCTTC
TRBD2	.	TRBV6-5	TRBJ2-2	CASSNGGGSGELFF	TGTGCCAGCAGTAACGGGGGGGGATCCGGGGAGCTGTTTTTT
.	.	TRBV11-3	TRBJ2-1	CASSLTPEQFF	TGTGCCAGCAGCCTAACCCCGGAGCAGTTCTTC
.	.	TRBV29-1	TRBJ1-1	CSAERPQTEAFF	TGCAGCGCCGAGAGGCCCCAAACTGAAGCTTTCTTT
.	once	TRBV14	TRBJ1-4	CASSQGDKINEKLFF	TGTGCCAGCAGCCAAGGGGACAAAATTAATGAAAAACTGTTTTTT